This T cell receptor beta chain was sequenced during a study of read filtering for tumor transcriptome and immune sequencing. Study summary: TCR-mapped reads were about 3.5 to 11 million with IR-seq versus roughly 85 to 1,400 with RNA-seq.

General observations from the study: Even smaller IR-seq throughput identified most shared clonotypes.

Molecular barcoded adaptors covering alpha/delta and beta/gamma chains were used on roughly 400 ng RNA. Each CDR3 protein gets one entry after TCRdb re-called the reads with MiXCR. The repertoire holds about 24,000 distinct CDR3 sequences, 20% to 25% seen once, with about a sixth in the top ten. This clonotype was seen ten or more times. What it binds is not known. J gave up 2 bases and V 7 bases, and 13 bases lay outside the gene matches. This CDR3 comprises 17 residues. CDR1 is DFQATT and CDR2 is SNEGSKA in the germline V gene (reference sequence). This sequence was found in a donor older than 35 with multiple myeloma. The sample was a population of CD138-negative cells sorted from bone marrow. The chain joins TRBV20-1 to TRBJ2-1; 11 positions match TRBD1. The CDR3 here is CSVPRRTGGPAYNEQFF. The CDR3 nucleotides read TGCAGTGTCCCGAGAAGGACAGGGGGCCCTGCCTACAATGAGCAGTTCTTC.